Below are 10 T cell receptor beta chains sequenced from a single sample in a study of cytomegalovirus exposure and HLA in healthy donors. PCR amplification relied on 60 Vbeta primers (plus 13 Jbeta primers). Repertoires were generated with immunoSEQ multiplex PCR, while TCRdb's copy carries only in-frame clones and drops some. The table includes around 120,000 clones, around 69% detected once. The sequenced sample consisted of PBMCs. All receptors come from a man aged 45-65 years in good health and CMV-seropositive.

The chain is built from TRBV6-5 and TRBJ2-4, with 8 bases lining up with TRBD2. CDR1 and CDR2 from the germline V gene are MNHEY and SVGAGI. V dropped 5 bases and J dropped 5; count of bases not matched to a gene: 5. The length of the CDR3 is 14 residues. CDR3 sequence: CASSSSGEQNIQYF. The CDR3, as DNA: TGTGCCAGCAGTAGTAGCGGGGAACAAAACATTCAGTACTTC.

This clone was seen just once. The CDR3 DNA follows: TGCGCCAGCAGCTTTGACGTTGAGGTGGTCAACAATGAGCAGTTCTTC. Translating gives CASSFDVEVVNNEQFF. The chain couples TRBV5-1 to TRBJ2-1; D ambiguous. This CDR3 has 16 residues. CDR1 and CDR2 (germline): SGHRS, YFSETQ. V gave up 2 bases and J gave up 5 bases, with 17 bases separating them.

V gene TRBV7-2 combines with J gene TRBJ2-5, with D possibly matching TRBD2 (6 bases). Germline values: CDR1 SGHTA, CDR2 FQGNSA. Trimming removed 1 base from V and 5 bases from J, with 14 bases in between. This CDR3 is built from 15 residues. The CDR3 DNA sequence: TGTGCCAGCAGCTTAGGAGGGGCAGGGAGGGAGACCCAGTACTTC. Its translation is CASSLGGAGRETQYF.

The J gene is TRBJ2-7, the V gene TRBV4-2; TRBD1 matches 8 bases. The CDR3 runs 15 residues. With V trimmed by 1 base and J by 4 bases, 6 bases remained unmatched. Germline V CDR1 and CDR2: LGHNA, YNFKEQ. CDR3 coding DNA: TGTGCCAGCAGCCAAGGGCAGGGGGCTTTGTACGAGCAGTACTTC. It specifies CASSQGQGALYEQYF.

This sequence joins TRBV28 and TRBJ1-2; 9 bases are a match to TRBD1. The CDR3 contains 16 residues. V shed 4 bases and J 8 bases; nucleotides not matched to a gene: 14. CDR1 is MDHEN and CDR2 is SYDVKM in the germline V gene. Here the CDR3 reads CASSSASGTGLRGYTF. The CDR3 DNA is TGTGCCAGCAGTTCTGCTTCCGGGACAGGGCTCCGCGGCTACACCTTC.

The rearrangement joins TRBV5-1 to TRBJ2-2; D might be TRBD2 (6 bases). The CDR3 contains 16 residues. Germline values: CDR1 SGHRS, CDR2 YFSETQ. V gave up 5 bases and J gave up 1 base, with 15 bases separating them. The CDR3 loop is CASRRATSQNTGELFF. CDR3 in DNA: TGCGCCAGCAGGCGTGCAACTAGCCAGAACACCGGGGAGCTGTTTTTT.

The DNA of the CDR3 is TGTGCCAGCTACCCACAGGCGCTCTCCTACAATGAGCAGTTCTTC. It translates to CASYPQALSYNEQFF. This rearrangement joins TRBV6-5 to TRBJ2-1; D might be TRBD1 (5 bases). The V and J ends lost 8 bases and 0 bases respectively, with 14 bases between them. The CDR3 contains 15 residues. CDR1 and CDR2 (germline): MNHEY, SVGAGI.

This clone was counted between two and nine times. The gene calls are TRBV11-3 and TRBJ2-3, with D perhaps TRBD1 (5 bases). Trimming stripped 7 bases from V and 2 bases from J, with 10 bases between. This CDR3 region has 13 residues. CDR1 SGHNT and CDR2 YENEEA come from the germline V gene. CDR3 protein: CASKGRDTDTQYF. The DNA of the CDR3 is TGTGCCAGCAAGGGCAGGGACACAGATACGCAGTATTTT.

This chain joins TRBV19 and TRBJ1-5, with 7 bases fitting TRBD1. The germline V gene has CDR1 LNHDA and CDR2 SQIVND (reference sequence). The CDR3 is 15 residues long. The ends lost 4 bases at V and 3 bases at J; junction bases unmatched: 6. CDR3 coding DNA: TGTGCCAGTAGTACCGGGGACAGAAACAATCAGCCCCAGCATTTT. This codes for CASSTGDRNNQPQHF.

This chain uses TRBV6-1 with TRBJ2-7, with D possibly TRBD2 on 6 matching bases. This CDR3 has 16 amino acids. V was clipped by 2 bases and J by 6 bases, with 20 bases between them. The germline gives CDR1 MNHNS, CDR2 SASEGT. For the CDR3, the DNA is TGTGCCAGCAGTGAATGGGGCGGAAACTTGGAGGGCGAGCAGTACTTC. Its protein is CASSEWGGNLEGEQYF.